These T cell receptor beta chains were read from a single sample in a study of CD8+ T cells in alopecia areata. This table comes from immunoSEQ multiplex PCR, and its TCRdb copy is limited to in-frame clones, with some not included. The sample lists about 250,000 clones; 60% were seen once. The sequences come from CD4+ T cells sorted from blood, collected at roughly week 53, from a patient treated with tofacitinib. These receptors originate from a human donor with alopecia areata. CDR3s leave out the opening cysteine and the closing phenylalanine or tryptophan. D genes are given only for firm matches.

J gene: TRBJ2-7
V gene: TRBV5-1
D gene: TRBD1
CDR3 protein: ASSSGTGAYEQY

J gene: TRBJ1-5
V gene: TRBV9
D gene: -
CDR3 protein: ASSVSPNSNQPQH

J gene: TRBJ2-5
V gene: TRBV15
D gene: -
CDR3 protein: ATSRVAGWETQY

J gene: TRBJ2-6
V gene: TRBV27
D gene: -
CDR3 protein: ASSYVAGANVLT

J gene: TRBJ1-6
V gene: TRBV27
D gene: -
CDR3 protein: ASSARDRRNSPLH

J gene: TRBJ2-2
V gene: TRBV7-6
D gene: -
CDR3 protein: ASSLFTENTGELF

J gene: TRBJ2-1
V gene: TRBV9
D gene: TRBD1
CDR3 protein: ASSLTGQGNNEQF

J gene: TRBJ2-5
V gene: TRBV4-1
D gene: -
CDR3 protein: ASSQDRGETQY

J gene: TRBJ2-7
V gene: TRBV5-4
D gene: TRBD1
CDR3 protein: ASSSTGENGYEQY

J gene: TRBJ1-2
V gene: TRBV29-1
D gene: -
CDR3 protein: SVVGAGSGYT

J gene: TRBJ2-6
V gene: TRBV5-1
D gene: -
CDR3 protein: ASSPDLSGANVLT

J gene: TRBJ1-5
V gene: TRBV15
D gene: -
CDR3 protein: ATSRDRAGLNQPQH

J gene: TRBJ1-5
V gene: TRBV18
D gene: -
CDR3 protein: ASSLIEDRNQPQH

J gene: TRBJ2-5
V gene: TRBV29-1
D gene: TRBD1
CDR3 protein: SVDLTGKETQY

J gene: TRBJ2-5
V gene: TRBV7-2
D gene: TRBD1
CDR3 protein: ASSSYRGRGQETQY

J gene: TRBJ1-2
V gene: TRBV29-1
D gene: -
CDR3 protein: SVADYGYT

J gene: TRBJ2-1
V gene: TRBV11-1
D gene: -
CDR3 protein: ASSLGQPGANEQF

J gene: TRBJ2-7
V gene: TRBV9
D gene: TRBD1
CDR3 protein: ASSAGQGRSYEQY

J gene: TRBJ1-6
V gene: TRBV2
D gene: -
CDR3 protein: ASSEPLAQGNSPLH

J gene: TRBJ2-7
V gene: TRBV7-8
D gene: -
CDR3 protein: ASSLALDRPYEQY

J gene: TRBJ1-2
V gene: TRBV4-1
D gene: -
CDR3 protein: ASSQVQVNGYT

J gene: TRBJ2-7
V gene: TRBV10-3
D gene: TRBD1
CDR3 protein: AIRPEGQGREQY